This TCR beta chain originates from a study of glioma-infiltrating T cells. Findings of the study overall: Above-expected tissue-blood divergence occurred in all gliomas, most in low-grade ones. CDR3 overlap between tissue and blood was very small.

CDR1 LGHDT and CDR2 YNNKEL come from the germline V gene (reference sequence). This CDR3 comprises 15 residues. The iRepertoire nested amplicon-rescue multiplex PCR amplified TCR alpha and beta CDR3s from RNA. Tissue mRNA or PBMC total RNA, roughly 100-400 ng, went into one-step reverse transcription and amplification. One entry per CDR3 protein, called by TCRdb with MiXCR from the multiplex PCR reads. Among about 110,000 distinct CDR3 sequences listed, about 25% were seen once. Note on this clonotype: Its antigen is not identified. At one boundary the junction diverges from the germline segment, which might be a read error.

Sequenced: glioma tissue, nonneoplastic brain tissue, or PBMCs (not recorded which). This chain links TRBV3-1 with TRBJ2-3, with D perhaps assigned TRBD1 or TRBD2 (5 bases each). The TCR comes from a human donor with low-grade glioma or glioblastoma, undergoing nonglioma brain surgery, or in good health (not recorded which). CDR3 DNA sequence: TGTGCCTGCAGCCCTCGGGGCGGGTCGGAATATACGCAGTATTTT. Translation gives CACSPRGGSEYTQYF.